The rows below give T cell receptor beta chains drawn from one sample of a study of spatial heterogeneity in lung cancer. TCRdb analysed the 5' RACE reads with MiXCR anew, one entry per CDR3 protein. The table includes tens of thousands of distinct CDR3 sequences, about 7.4% detected once. The sequencing used PBMCs, collected at follow-up. Receptors originate from a female donor with early-stage non-small cell lung cancer. Each CDR3 is given with its conserved first and last residue. The order of the fields is clone size, D gene, V gene, J gene, CDR3 DNA, CDR3 protein. The D gene is left open where the match is weak. Rows may omit the clone size; those that give it use once, few, many or a size class.

NA	NA	TRBV10-2	TRBJ2-7	TGCGCCAGCAGTACCTCCGGACTCGCCTCCTCCTACGAGCAGTACTTC	CASSTSGLASSYEQYF
few	NA	TRBV2	TRBJ1-3	TGTGCCAGCTCCCCGAGCATGGGGGCTGGAAACACCATATATTTT	CASSPSMGAGNTIYF
NA	NA	TRBV7-2	TRBJ2-1	TGTGCCAGCAGCTTAGTTGCTGGGGTAAATGAGCAGTTCTTC	CASSLVAGVNEQFF
few	NA	TRBV19	TRBJ1-4	TGTGCCAGTACTCCGGCAGAAACAACTAATGAAAAACTGTTTTTT	CASTPAETTNEKLFF
many	TRBD1	TRBV6-2/TRBV6-3	TRBJ1-1	TGTGCCAGCAGTTCGCTTAACCCGGGACAGGGATCGGCTTTCTTT	CASSSLNPGQGSAFF
many	NA	TRBV29-1	TRBJ2-5	TGCAGCGTTAGGTACCAAGAGACCCAGTACTTC	CSVRYQETQYF
few	NA	TRBV6-2/TRBV6-3	TRBJ1-3	TGTGCCAGCAGTTACCTCGGGGGAAACACCATATATTTT	CASSYLGGNTIYF
many	NA	TRBV20-1	TRBJ2-1	TGCAGTGTTCAGAAGGCGGATAATGAGCAGTTCTTC	CSVQKADNEQFF
few	NA	TRBV19	TRBJ2-3	TGTGCCAGTAGTCCCGTGGGTAGCACAGATACGCAGTATTTT	CASSPVGSTDTQYF
once	NA	TRBV6-5	TRBJ1-2	TGTGCCAGCAGTTACTCGGCAGCAGGAGATGGCTACACCTTC	CASSYSAAGDGYTF
many	NA	TRBV20-1	TRBJ2-7	TGCAGCGCACGAGCCCGACAGCAGTCCTACGAGCAGTACTTC	CSARARQQSYEQYF
NA	TRBD2	TRBV3-1	TRBJ2-1	TGTGCCAGCAGCGCATCTAGCGGGGTTAGGGAGCAGTTCTTC	CASSASSGVREQFF
many	NA	TRBV20-1	TRBJ1-6	TGCAGTGCTAGAGATCCCGGACAGTGGGGGATGTATAATTCACCCCTCCACTTT	CSARDPGQWGMYNSPLHF
few	NA	TRBV7-9	TRBJ2-4	TGTGCCAGCAGCCGCTCCAGGGGCTGGAGCAAAAACATTCAGTACTTC	CASSRSRGWSKNIQYF
few	NA	TRBV20-1	TRBJ2-3	TGCAGTGCTGAGAGTGTGGGATTAGGCACAGATACGCAGTATTTT	CSAESVGLGTDTQYF
few	TRBD2	TRBV20-1	TRBJ2-2	TGCAGTGCTAGAGCTAGCGGGAAAGGCACCGGGGAGCTGTTTTTT	CSARASGKGTGELFF
many	NA	TRBV20-1	TRBJ1-1	TGCAGTGCCCCCTCGGCGGGTAGGAACACTGAAGCTTTCTTT	CSAPSAGRNTEAFF
many	NA	TRBV3-1	TRBJ2-5	TGTGCCAGCAGCCAAGAGTCGGTAGAGACCCAGTACTTC	CASSQESVETQYF
many	NA	TRBV6-6	TRBJ2-5	TGTGCCAGCTTATTTCAAGAGACCCAGTACTTC	CASLFQETQYF
NA	NA	TRBV5-1	TRBJ2-5	TGCGCCAGCAGCAGCAGGGGGAGGGAGGAGACCCAGTACTTC	CASSSRGREETQYF
few	TRBD2	TRBV9	TRBJ2-7	TGTGCCAGCAGCGTAAGTAACCCCGGAGAGAGGGAGGGCTCCTACGAGCAGTACTTC	CASSVSNPGEREGSYEQYF
NA	NA	TRBV7-9	TRBJ2-3	TGTGCCAGCAGCTCGAGGGGAGATACGCAGTATTTT	CASSSRGDTQYF
many	NA	TRBV12-3/TRBV12-4	TRBJ1-2	TGTGCCAGCAGTTTAGTAGATTATGGCTACACCTTC	CASSLVDYGYTF
NA	NA	TRBV18	TRBJ2-1	TGTGCCAGCTCACCATATACCCAGGGCTACAATGAGCAGTTCTTC	CASSPYTQGYNEQFF
NA	NA	TRBV7-2	TRBJ2-3	TGTGCCAGCGACCCCCTCCTGGCGGGCCGCACAGATACGCAGTATTTT	CASDPLLAGRTDTQYF